This passage covers 20 T cell receptor beta chains from one sample sequenced in a study of human T cells and chemical hapten exposure. TCRdb called the RACE reads again in MiXCR, with one record for every CDR3 protein. The sample carries a few hundred thousand distinct CDR3 sequences, approximately 5.1% recorded once. Time point indicated: patch test 1, 2 weeks after DPC sensitization. Treatment defined: therapeutic diphenylcyclopropenone sensitization with weekly scalp DPC. Sequencing was performed on whole blood, taken in connection with sensitization to the hapten diphenylcyclopropenone (DPC). These receptors all stem from a woman aged 45-59 years with alopecia areata. Some clones in this sample may be carry-over from other donors' samples.

The V and J genes are TRBV11-2 and TRBJ2-7, with unresolved D. The CDR3 sequence is 14 residues long. Germline V CDR1 and CDR2: SGHAT, FQNNGV. The V end was cut by 1 base, the J end by 3 bases, with 10 bases between. CDR3 region: CASSLAASDYEQYF. For the CDR3, the DNA is TGTGCCAGCAGCTTAGCAGCTAGTGACTACGAGCAGTACTTC.

At least ten counts were recorded for this clonotype. The chain employs TRBV3-1 and TRBJ2-5; 8 positions agree with TRBD2. From germline, CDR1 is LGHDT and CDR2 YNNKEL (reference sequence). Trimming took 3 bases from V and 5 from J; bases not matched to a gene: 11. There are 16 residues in the CDR3. This CDR3 reads CASSHRGLAGGETQYF. The CDR3 coding sequence is TGTGCCAGCAGCCACCGGGGGCTAGCGGGCGGGGAGACCCAGTACTTC.

The sample holds many counts of this clonotype. The chain couples TRBV6-1 to TRBJ2-2; D gene ambiguous. V was cut by 6 bases and J by 6 bases, with 8 bases left in between. Germline CDR1 is MNHNS and CDR2 is SASEGT. CDR3 length equals 12 residues. The CDR3: CASRGMAGELFF. Here the CDR3 DNA reads TGTGCCAGCAGGGGCATGGCCGGGGAGCTGTTTTTT.

This clonotype was detected ten times or more. This chain joins TRBV4-2 and TRBJ2-7; 8 bases align to TRBD2. The CDR3 contains 15 residues. After removal of 1 base from V and 3 bases from J, the junction contained 5 bases not matched to a gene. Germline V gives CDR1 LGHNA, CDR2 YNFKEQ. The CDR3 nucleotides read TGTGCCAGCAGCCAAGGGACTAGCACCAGCTACGAGCAGTACTTC. It encodes CASSQGTSTSYEQYF.

This rearrangement joins TRBV30 to TRBJ1-6; 9 nucleotides align to TRBD1. This CDR3 has 13 amino acids. Germline V gene sequence: CDR1 GTSNPN, CDR2 SVGIG (reference sequence). The ends lost 8 bases at V and 7 bases at J; junction bases unmatched: 6. The CDR3 coding sequence is TGTGCCGCAGTAGGGACAGGGAATTCACCCCTCCACTTT. Its translation is CAAVGTGNSPLHF.

This clonotype was detected many times. The V gene is TRBV14, the J gene TRBJ1-1; D is uncertain. V was pared by 4 bases and J by 0 bases, with 9 bases between. Germline V CDR1 and CDR2: SGHDN, FVKESK. CDR3 length: 14 amino acids. This CDR3 reads CASSPFGMNTEAFF. The CDR3 nucleotides are TGTGCCAGCAGCCCATTTGGAATGAACACTGAAGCTTTCTTT.

The chain is built from TRBV7-2 and TRBJ2-3; D ambiguous. The CDR3 length is 12 residues. Germline CDR1 is SGHTA and CDR2 is FQGNSA. The V and J ends lost 6 bases and 8 bases respectively, with 12 bases between them. Here the CDR3 DNA reads TGTGCCAGCAGGTCTAGTCTGGGTACGCAGTATTTT. This translates into CASRSSLGTQYF.

CDR3 in amino acids: CASSPTSAVSYEQYF. The CDR3 DNA reads as TGTGCCAGCAGCCCCACTAGCGCTGTTTCCTACGAGCAGTACTTC. This chain uses TRBV12-3 or TRBV12-4 with TRBJ2-7; TRBD2 matches at 7 bases. Unmatched junction bases numbered 9, after V lost 6 bases and J lost 1 base. The length of the CDR3 is 15 residues.

This clonotype was seen at least ten times. The V call is TRBV5-6, the J call TRBJ2-3; D is undetermined. In germline, CDR1 is SGHDT, CDR2 YYEEEE. Trimming shortened V by 4 bases and J by 0 bases, and 6 bases separated the two germline ends. The CDR3 has 13 amino acids. CDR3 sequence (DNA): TGTGCCAGCAGCCCGGAGAGCACAGATACGCAGTATTTT. Its translation is CASSPESTDTQYF.

This clonotype appeared many times. V usage is TRBV20-1 and J usage is TRBJ2-3; D ambiguous. This CDR3 region has 14 residues. Looked up from germline, CDR1 is DFQATT and CDR2 is SNEGSKA (reference sequence). Trimming took off 3 bases at V and 2 bases at J, with 12 bases between the two ends. The CDR3 loop is CSARPHTLTDTQYF. In DNA form, the CDR3 reads TGCAGTGCTAGGCCCCATACGCTCACAGATACGCAGTATTTT.

This clonotype turned up a few times. The chain is built from TRBV20-1 and TRBJ2-3; D not certain. CDR3 length: 14 amino acids. Trimming stripped 0 bases from V and 1 base from J, with 8 bases between. The germline V gene has CDR1 DFQATT and CDR2 SNEGSKA (reference sequence). CDR3 sequence: CSARDLAGTDTQYF. The CDR3 region has the DNA TGCAGTGCTAGAGATCTGGCCGGCACAGATACGCAGTATTTT.

This clonotype has at least ten counts. The chain carries TRBV9 and TRBJ2-5; D may be TRBD2 (6 bases). Germline CDR1 SGDLS, CDR2 YYNGEE. Trimming stripped 0 bases from V and 2 bases from J, with 8 bases between. The CDR3 is made up of 14 amino acids. CDR3 DNA sequence: TGTGCCAGCAGCGTAGCCGGGAGTCAAGAGACCCAGTACTTC. It encodes CASSVAGSQETQYF.

This sequence joins TRBV7-6 and TRBJ2-3; D is unresolved. V lost 3 bases, J lost 3 bases, and 13 bases lay in between. CDR1 SGHVS and CDR2 FNYEAQ come from the germline V gene. The CDR3 covers 15 residues. CDR3 region: CASSFTGDQTDTQYF. The CDR3 DNA sequence: TGTGCCAGCAGCTTTACCGGTGACCAAACAGATACGCAGTATTTT.

This clonotype was picked up many times. The V and J genes are TRBV30 and TRBJ1-2, with 8 nucleotides matching TRBD1. V lost 1 base to trimming and J lost 4 bases; unmatched junction nucleotides: 2. Germline V lookup: CDR1 GTSNPN, CDR2 SVGIG (reference sequence). CDR3 size: 13 residues. CDR3 residues: CAWSGQGFYGYTF. In DNA, the CDR3 is TGTGCCTGGAGTGGACAGGGGTTCTATGGCTACACCTTC.

In this sample, this clonotype turned up many times. The chain couples TRBV12-3 or TRBV12-4 to TRBJ2-3; D is unresolved. The CDR3 sequence is 11 residues long. V lost 5 bases to trimming and J lost 8 bases, with 8 bases between them. CDR3 loop: CASSISPTQYF. The CDR3 DNA reads as TGTGCCAGCAGTATTAGCCCTACGCAGTATTTT.

This clonotype was seen repeatedly, ten times or more. The gene calls are TRBV30 and TRBJ1-5, with D perhaps TRBD1 (6 bases). Trimming left V 3 bases short and J 3 bases short, with 12 bases between. This CDR3 contains 14 residues. CDR1 is GTSNPN and CDR2 is SVGIG in the germline V gene (reference sequence). CDR3 DNA sequence: TGTGCCTGGAGCGGTGGACAGCACAATCAGCCCCAGCATTTT. Encoded protein: CAWSGGQHNQPQHF.

This clonotype has just a few counts. The chain combines TRBV6-6 with TRBJ1-2; D is unresolved. V was cut by 4 bases and J by 1 base, with 10 bases left in between. The CDR3 is 14 residues long. Germline V gene sequence: CDR1 MNHNY, CDR2 SVGAGI (reference sequence). CDR3 residues: CASSFSQVNYGYTF. The DNA for the CDR3 is TGTGCCAGCAGTTTCTCTCAGGTTAACTATGGCTACACCTTC.

To note about this clonotype: One end of the junction varies from germline; a read error may be responsible. The V gene is TRBV7-6, the J gene TRBJ2-2, with 8 positions matching TRBD1. The CDR3 totals 16 residues. The germline V gene encodes CDR1 SGHVS and CDR2 FNYEAQ. This CDR3 is CASSLAQGANAGELFF. The DNA for the CDR3 is TGTGCCAGCAGCTTAGCGCAGGGGGCGAACGCCGGGGAGCTGTTTTTT.

A few counts support this clonotype. The chain has TRBV6-2 or TRBV6-3 and TRBJ1-5, with no clear D. The V and J ends lost 0 bases and 9 bases respectively, with 12 bases between them. Germline-derived CDR1 and CDR2 are MNHEY and SVGEGT. The CDR3 contains 14 residues. CDR3 nucleotide sequence: TGTGCCAGCAGTTACTCCGGAAACCACATGCCCCAGCATTTT. It translates to CASSYSGNHMPQHF.

This clonotype was recorded many times. The V gene is TRBV7-8, the J gene TRBJ2-7; no clear D. The CDR3 runs to 12 residues. V lost 1 base and J 6 bases, leaving 7 bases between the germline ends. Germline V gene data show CDR1 as SGHVS and CDR2 as FQNEAQ. The CDR3 region has the DNA TGTGCCAGCAGCTTAGGACCACCCGAGCAGTACTTC. It encodes CASSLGPPEQYF.